The clone carrying this T cell receptor beta chain was counted ten times or more. Germline V lookup: CDR1 DFQATT, CDR2 SNEGSKA (reference sequence). V lost 5 bases and J lost 5; bases outside the gene matches: 8. The CDR3 spans 13 residues. The sample originates from a study of early T cells in non-severe SARS-CoV-2 infection. TCRdb re-derived calls from the 5' RACE reads in MiXCR, one entry per CDR3 protein. The repertoire consists of 90,000 to 100,000 distinct CDR3 sequences, with about 12% occurring once and the leading ten covering 2% to 2.5%. V and J are TRBV20-1 and TRBJ2-5; 7 positions match TRBD1. Sequenced material: whole blood. The clonotype comes from an adult who was a healthcare worker with PCR-confirmed SARS-CoV-2 infection or an uninfected control (not recorded which). DNA of the CDR3: TGCAGTGCTTTATTGACAGGGACGGAGACCCAGTACTTC. It translates to CSALLTGTETQYF.